The sequence of this T cell receptor beta chain was determined in a study of siplizumab effects on memory and regulatory T cells. Assay used: immunoSEQ multiplex PCR; TCRdb lists only in-frame clones, some missing. The sample shows about 91,000 clones, 93% of them seen only once. J lost 4 bases, V lost 7 bases, and 9 bases had no gene match. The CDR3 spans 14 residues. Germline V gene data show CDR1 as SEHNR and CDR2 as FQNEAQ (reference sequence). The specimen sequenced was CD8+ T cells sorted from blood. The rearrangement joins TRBV7-9 to TRBJ1-2; TRBD1 matches 7 bases. The source is a human donor in good health. The CDR3 sequence is CASTALDRIYGYTF. In DNA, the CDR3 is TGTGCCAGCACCGCTTTGGACAGGATCTATGGCTACACCTTC. The whole variable domain, filled in from reference TRBV7-9 and TRBJ1-2, reads DTGVSQNPRHKITKRGQNVTFRCDPISEHNRLYWYRQTLGQGPEFLTYFQNEAQLEKSRLLSDRFSAERPKGSFSTLEIQRTEQGDSAMYLCASTALDRIYGYTFGSGTRLTVV.